This T cell receptor beta chain originates from a study of CD8 T cells in ankylosing spondylitis. General study points: Significant enrichment of disease-linked clones was reported in matched ankylosing spondylitis synovial fluid. Roughly 8 highly homologous variants formed a TCR beta motif that appeared characteristic of ankylosing spondylitis blood.

This clonotype was detected only a few times. Its matching antigen is unknown. In making TCR beta libraries, quantitative 5'-RACE with molecular barcodes was used. MiXCR, run by TCRdb on the 5' RACE reads, gives a single entry per CDR3 protein. The data contain around 770,000 distinct CDR3 sequences, 10% to 15% of them singletons. The germline V and J ends were trimmed by 5 bases and 3 bases, with 10 bases remaining between them. This CDR3 has 12 amino acids. Germline-derived CDR1 and CDR2 are DFQATT and SNEGSKA (reference sequence). Sequencing was carried out using blood, either unsorted or a sorted T cell fraction (not recorded which). This receptor was taken from a male donor with ankylosing spondylitis. The genes are TRBV20-1 and TRBJ2-5; no firm D call. This CDR3 reads CSAEDREETQYF. CDR3 bases: TGCAGTGCTGAGGACCGGGAAGAGACCCAGTACTTC.